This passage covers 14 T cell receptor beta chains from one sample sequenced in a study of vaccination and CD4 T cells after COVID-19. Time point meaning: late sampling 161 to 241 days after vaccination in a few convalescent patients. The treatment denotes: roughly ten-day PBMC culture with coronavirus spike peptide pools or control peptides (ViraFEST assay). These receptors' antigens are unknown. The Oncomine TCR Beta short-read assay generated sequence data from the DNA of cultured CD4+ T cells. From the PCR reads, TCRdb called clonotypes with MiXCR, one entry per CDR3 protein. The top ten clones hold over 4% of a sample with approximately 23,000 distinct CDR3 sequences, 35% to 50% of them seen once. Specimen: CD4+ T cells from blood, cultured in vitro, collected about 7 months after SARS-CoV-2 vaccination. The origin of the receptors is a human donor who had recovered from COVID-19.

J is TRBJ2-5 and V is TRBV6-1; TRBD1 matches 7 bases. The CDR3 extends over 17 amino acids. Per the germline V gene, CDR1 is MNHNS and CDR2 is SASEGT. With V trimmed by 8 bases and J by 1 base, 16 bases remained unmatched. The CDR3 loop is CASHPRLSRDSQETQYF. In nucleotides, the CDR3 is TGTGCCAGCCACCCCAGGCTCTCACGGGACAGCCAAGAGACCCAGTACTTC.

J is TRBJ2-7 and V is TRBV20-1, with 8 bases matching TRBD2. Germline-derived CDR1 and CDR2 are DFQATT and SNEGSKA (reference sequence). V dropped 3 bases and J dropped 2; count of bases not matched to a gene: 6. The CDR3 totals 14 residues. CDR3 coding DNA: TGCAGTGCTAGTCCGCCCGGGAGGGCCTACGAGCAGTACTTC. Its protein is CSASPPGRAYEQYF.

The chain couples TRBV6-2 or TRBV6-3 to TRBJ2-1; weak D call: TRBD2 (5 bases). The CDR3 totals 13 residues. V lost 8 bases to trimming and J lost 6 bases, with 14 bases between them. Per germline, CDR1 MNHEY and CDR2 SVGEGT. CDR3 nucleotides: TGTGCCAGCCTCCGGTCGGGGTCCAATGAGCAGTTCTTC. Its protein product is CASLRSGSNEQFF.

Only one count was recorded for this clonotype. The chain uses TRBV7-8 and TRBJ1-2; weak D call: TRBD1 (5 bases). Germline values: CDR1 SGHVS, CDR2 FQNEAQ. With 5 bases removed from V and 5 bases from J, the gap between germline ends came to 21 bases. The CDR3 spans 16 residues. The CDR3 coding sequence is TGTGCCAGCAGCGAGAGGGGTCCGGGGCCCGATTATGGCTACACCTTC. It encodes CASSERGPGPDYGYTF.

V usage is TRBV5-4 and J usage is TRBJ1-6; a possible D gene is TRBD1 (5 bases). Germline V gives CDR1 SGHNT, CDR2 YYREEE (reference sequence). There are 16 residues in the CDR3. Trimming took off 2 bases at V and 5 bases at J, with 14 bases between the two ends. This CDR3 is CASSFGGTGHNSPLHF. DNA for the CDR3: TGTGCCAGCAGCTTCGGGGGGACGGGTCATAATTCACCCCTCCACTTT.

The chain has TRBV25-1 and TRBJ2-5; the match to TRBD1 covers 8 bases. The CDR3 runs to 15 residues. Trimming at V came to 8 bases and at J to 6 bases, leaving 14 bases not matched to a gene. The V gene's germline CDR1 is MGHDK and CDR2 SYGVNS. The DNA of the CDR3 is TGTGCCAGCGAATCCGATGGACAGGGCGGGAAGACCCAGTACTTC. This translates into CASESDGQGGKTQYF.

CDR3: CSARADSAVGFF. Written as DNA, the CDR3 is TGCAGTGCTAGAGCTGACTCAGCAGTTGGGTTCTTC. The chain carries TRBV20-1 and TRBJ2-1; D unresolved. In germline, CDR1 is DFQATT, CDR2 SNEGSKA (reference sequence). Between the trimmed V and J ends, which lost 1 base and 15 bases, there was a span of 16 bases. This CDR3 has 12 amino acids.

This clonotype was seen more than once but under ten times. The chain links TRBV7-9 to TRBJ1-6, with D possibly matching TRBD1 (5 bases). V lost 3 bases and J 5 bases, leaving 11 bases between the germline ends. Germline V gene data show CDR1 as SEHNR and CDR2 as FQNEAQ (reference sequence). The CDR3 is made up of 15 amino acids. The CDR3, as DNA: TGTGCCAGCAGCTTCGGGAGGGGTAATAATTCACCCCTCCACTTT. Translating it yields CASSFGRGNNSPLHF.

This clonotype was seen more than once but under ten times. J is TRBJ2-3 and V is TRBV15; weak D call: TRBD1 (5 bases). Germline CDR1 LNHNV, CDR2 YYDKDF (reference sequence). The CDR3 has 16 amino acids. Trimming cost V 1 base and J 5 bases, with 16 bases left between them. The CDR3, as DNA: TGTGCCACCAGCAGAGCCAGGGCAATGGTCGTAGATACGCAGTATTTT. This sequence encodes CATSRARAMVVDTQYF.

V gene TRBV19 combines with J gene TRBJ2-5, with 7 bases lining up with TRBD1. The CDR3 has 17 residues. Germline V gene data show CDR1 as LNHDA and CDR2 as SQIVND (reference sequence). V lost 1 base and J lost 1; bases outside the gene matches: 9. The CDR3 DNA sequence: TGTGCCAGTAGTATAGCCGGTAACAGGGGCATCCAAGAGACCCAGTACTTC. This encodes CASSIAGNRGIQETQYF.

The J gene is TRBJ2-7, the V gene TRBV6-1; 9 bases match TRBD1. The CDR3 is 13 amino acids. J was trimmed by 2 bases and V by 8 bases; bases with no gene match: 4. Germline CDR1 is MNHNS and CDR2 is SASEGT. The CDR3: CASGRDRAYEQYF. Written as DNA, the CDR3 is TGTGCCAGCGGCCGGGACAGGGCCTACGAGCAGTACTTC.

This chain's CDR3 is CASSPKSGDADTQYF. The DNA for the CDR3 is TGTGCCAGCAGCCCGAAATCGGGAGACGCAGATACGCAGTATTTT. The chain is built from TRBV7-9 and TRBJ2-3, with a tentative D call TRBD2 (6 bases). The CDR3 is 15 residues long. Trimming cost V 5 bases and J 4 bases, with 16 bases left between them. Germline values: CDR1 SEHNR, CDR2 FQNEAQ (reference sequence).

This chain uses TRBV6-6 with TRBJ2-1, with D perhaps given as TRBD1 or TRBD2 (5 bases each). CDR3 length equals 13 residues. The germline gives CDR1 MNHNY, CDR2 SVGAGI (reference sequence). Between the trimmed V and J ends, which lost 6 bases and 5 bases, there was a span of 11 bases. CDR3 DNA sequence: TGTGCCAGCAGCCGGGACCTTAACAATGAGCAGTTCTTC. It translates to CASSRDLNNEQFF.

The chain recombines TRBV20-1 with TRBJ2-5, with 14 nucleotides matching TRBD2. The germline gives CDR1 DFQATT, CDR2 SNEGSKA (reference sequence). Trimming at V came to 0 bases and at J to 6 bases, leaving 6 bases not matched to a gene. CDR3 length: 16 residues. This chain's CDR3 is CSARESGTSGSQTQYF. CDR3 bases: TGCAGTGCTAGAGAATCCGGGACTAGCGGGAGTCAGACCCAGTACTTC.